A single sample gave rise to the 24 T cell receptor beta chains below, sequenced in a study of beta chain features in type 1 diabetes. Reverse transcription of all isolated RNA meant that expressed TCRB transcripts were sequenced. Sequenced by immunoSEQ multiplex PCR; TCRdb stores in-frame clones only, minus some. Among hundreds of thousands of clones, around 16% were seen once, and the ten largest hold about 0.086%. Sequences were obtained from naive CD4+ T cells from blood. These receptors originate from a man younger than 30 in good health.

For this clone: This same CDR3 is encoded by further DNA sequences in the sample. The chain carries TRBV29-1 and TRBJ1-5; a weak D match, TRBD1 (5 bases). The CDR3 is 13 residues long. V was pared by 2 bases and J by 6 bases, with 11 bases between. Germline V CDR1 and CDR2: SQVTM, ANQGSEA. CDR3 in DNA: TGCAGCGTTGAATCAGGGTCCGGTCAGCCCCAGCATTTT. Translated, it gives CSVESGSGQPQHF.

This clone turned up a few times. The chain combines TRBV4-3 with TRBJ1-2; the D is unclear. The CDR3 is 16 residues long. V gave up 0 bases and J gave up 1 base, with 12 bases separating them. Germline-derived CDR1 and CDR2 are LGHNA and YSLEER. This CDR3 is CASSQDPRFINYGYTF. In DNA form, the CDR3 reads TGCGCCAGCAGCCAAGATCCTAGGTTTATTAACTATGGCTACACCTTC.

The rearrangement joins TRBV6-5 to TRBJ1-5; D not certain. Deletions cut 0 bases from V and 0 bases from J, with 6 bases between. The CDR3 has 15 residues. Per germline, CDR1 MNHEY and CDR2 SVGAGI. CDR3 amino acids: CASSYSKYSNQPQHF. The DNA for the CDR3 is TGTGCCAGCAGTTACTCGAAGTATAGCAATCAGCCCCAGCATTTT.

This clone showed up just a few times. The chain uses TRBV5-1 and TRBJ1-1; weak D call: TRBD1 (5 bases). Germline CDR1 and CDR2: SGHRS and YFSETQ. The CDR3 consists of 14 residues. The ends were cut back, 4 bases at V and 2 bases at J, with 12 bases in the middle. The CDR3 DNA reads as TGCGCCAGCAGCACGGCGGGGGGTAACACTGAAGCTTTCTTT. Translating it yields CASSTAGGNTEAFF.

This clone was seen only a few times. The chain uses TRBV11-2 and TRBJ2-2; 8 nucleotides match TRBD2. The CDR3 covers 17 residues. With V trimmed by 3 bases and J by 6 bases, 12 bases remained unmatched. Germline values: CDR1 SGHAT, CDR2 FQNNGV. As DNA, the CDR3 is TGTGCCAGCAGCTTTAGGACTAGCAGTTTTCGATCCGGGGAGCTGTTTTTT. Encoded protein: CASSFRTSSFRSGELFF.

The chain employs TRBV11-2 and TRBJ1-2; TRBD1 is a possible D gene (5 bases). The V gene lost 5 bases and the J gene lost 2 bases, with 18 bases spanning the gap. The CDR3 covers 16 residues. Germline values: CDR1 SGHAT, CDR2 FQNNGV. CDR3 sequence reads: CASSPHGTAKNYGYTF. In nucleotides, the CDR3 is TGTGCCAGCAGCCCGCACGGGACGGCTAAGAACTATGGCTACACCTTC.

This clone was seen more than once but under ten times. The identical CDR3 is also encoded by other nucleotide sequences in the sample. The V gene is TRBV11-2, the J gene TRBJ2-5; D is undetermined. Trimming took 0 bases from V and 5 from J, leaving 4 bases between them. The CDR3 totals 12 residues. Looked up from germline, CDR1 is SGHAT and CDR2 is FQNNGV. The DNA for the CDR3 is TGTGCCAGCAGCTTAGATAGGGAGACCCAGTACTTC. Its protein product is CASSLDRETQYF.

This chain connects TRBV9 to TRBJ1-1, with D possibly being TRBD1 (5 bases). Germline lookup yields CDR1 SGDLS and CDR2 YYNGEE. The V gene lost 5 bases and the J gene lost 4 bases, with 18 bases spanning the gap. The CDR3 spans 15 residues. The CDR3 DNA reads as TGTGCCAGCAGTATAGAAGGGGAGCCTTCCACTGAAGCTTTCTTT. This codes for CASSIEGEPSTEAFF.

The rearrangement joins TRBV7-3 to TRBJ2-1, with 14 bases fitting TRBD2. The CDR3 has 15 amino acids. V lost 5 bases to trimming and J lost 8 bases; unmatched junction nucleotides: 5. CDR1 is SGHTA and CDR2 is FQGTGA in the germline V gene. The CDR3 sequence is CASSAGLAGVHEQFF. DNA for the CDR3: TGTGCCAGCAGCGCGGGACTAGCGGGGGTCCATGAGCAGTTCTTC. Full variable domain (outside the CDR3, taken from reference TRBV7-3 and TRBJ2-1): GAGVSQTPSNKVTEKGKYVELRCDPISGHTALYWYRQSLGQGPEFLIYFQGTGAADDSGLPNDRFFAVRPEGSVSTLKIQRTERGDSAVYLCASSAGLAGVHEQFFGPGTRLTVL.

The chain is built from TRBV7-9 and TRBJ2-3, with D possibly being TRBD1 (5 bases). Germline loops: CDR1 SEHNR, CDR2 FQNEAQ (reference sequence). The V and J ends lost 3 bases and 13 bases respectively, with 14 bases between them. The length of the CDR3 is 12 residues. CDR3 residues: CASSLYTGREYF. The CDR3 DNA follows: TGTGCCAGCAGCTTGTACACAGGTCGCGAGTATTTT.

This clone has only a few counts. CDR3: CASSLATVLNTDTQYF. CDR3 coding DNA: TGTGCCAGCAGCTTAGCGACGGTACTCAACACAGATACGCAGTATTTT. The chain uses TRBV7-9 and TRBJ2-3; D gene uncertain. In germline, CDR1 is SEHNR, CDR2 FQNEAQ (reference sequence). V gave up 0 bases and J gave up 2 bases, with 12 bases separating them. The CDR3 runs to 16 residues. Based on the CDR3 plus reference TRBV7-9 and TRBJ2-3, the full variable domain is DTGVSQNPRHKITKRGQNVTFRCDPISEHNRLYWYRQTLGQGPEFLTYFQNEAQLEKSRLLSDRFSAERPKGSFSTLEIQRTEQGDSAMYLCASSLATVLNTDTQYFGPGTRLTVL.

This chain connects TRBV18 to TRBJ1-1; unclear D gene. The CDR3 has 13 residues. V was trimmed by 4 bases and J by 4 bases, leaving 10 bases between them. Per the germline V gene, CDR1 is KGHSH and CDR2 is LQKENI. The CDR3 reads CASSLDRTTEAFF. In nucleotides, the CDR3 is TGTGCCAGCTCACTAGATCGCACCACTGAAGCTTTCTTT.

V gene TRBV10-3 combines with J gene TRBJ2-5; D may be TRBD2 (6 bases). Germline CDR1 ENHRY, CDR2 SYGVKD. V lost 5 bases and J 4 bases, leaving 23 bases between the germline ends. CDR3 length: 17 residues. The CDR3 DNA reads as TGTGCCATCAGTCAACAACCCCGCGGGGCAGGGATAGAGACCCAGTACTTC. Its translation: CAISQQPRGAGIETQYF.

The genes are TRBV19 and TRBJ2-7; 9 bases agree with TRBD1. The junction had 6 bases not matched to a gene; V was cut back by 6 bases and J by 3 bases. The CDR3 covers 14 residues. Germline V gives CDR1 LNHDA, CDR2 SQIVND (reference sequence). Written as DNA, the CDR3 is TGTGCCAGTAGGACTCCGGGACAGGGCTACGAGCAGTACTTC. Translation: CASRTPGQGYEQYF.

The V call is TRBV27, the J call TRBJ1-2, with 7 positions matching TRBD1. Looked up from germline, CDR1 is MNHEY and CDR2 is SMNVEV (reference sequence). This CDR3 contains 14 residues. Trimming cost V 5 bases and J 4 bases; bases outside gene matches: 7. CDR3 sequence reads: CASSAGTAGYGYTF. The DNA for the CDR3 is TGTGCCAGCAGTGCAGGGACAGCGGGCTATGGCTACACCTTC.

This clone was picked up a small number of times. This sequence joins TRBV5-4 and TRBJ2-7; D unclear. Trimming shortened V by 1 base and J by 0 bases, and 11 bases separated the two germline ends. This CDR3 is 15 amino acids long. CDR1 and CDR2 from the germline V gene are SGHNT and YYREEE (reference sequence). This CDR3 reads CASSLNAASSYEQYF. CDR3 nucleotides: TGTGCCAGCAGCTTGAACGCGGCAAGCTCCTACGAGCAGTACTTC.

This chain connects TRBV21-1 to TRBJ2-7. TRBV21-1 is termed a pseudogene. This CDR3 contains 13 residues. CDR3: CASSIAAPHEQYF. CDR3 sequence (DNA): TGTGCCAGCAGCATCGCAGCTCCCCACGAGCAGTACTTC.

This clone was detected a few times. The rearrangement uses TRBV7-2 and TRBJ1-4; possible D gene TRBD1, 6 bases. Between the trimmed V and J ends, which lost 5 bases and 0 bases, there was a span of 13 bases. CDR1 and CDR2 from the germline V gene are SGHTA and FQGNSA. This CDR3 has 16 amino acids. The CDR3 nucleotides read TGTGCCAGCAGCCCTCAGGGGCTATCAACTAATGAAAAACTGTTTTTT. Translation: CASSPQGLSTNEKLFF.

The chain links TRBV7-2 to TRBJ1-1; D not resolved. The CDR3 sequence is 12 residues long. Trimming shortened V by 5 bases and J by 10 bases, and 14 bases separated the two germline ends. Germline CDR1 and CDR2: SGHTA and FQGNSA. The DNA for the CDR3 is TGTGCCAGCAGCCCCCACCCAAGGGCAGCTTTCTTT. Translation gives CASSPHPRAAFF.

A few counts support this clone. The rearrangement joins TRBV7-2 to TRBJ1-5, with 8 bases that match TRBD1. CDR3 length: 13 amino acids. The trim removed 2 bases at V and 6 bases at J, leaving 0 bases unmatched. CDR1 is SGHTA, CDR2 FQGNSA, per germline. CDR3 sequence: CASSLTGGQPQHF. CDR3 nucleotide sequence: TGTGCCAGCAGCTTAACAGGGGGTCAGCCCCAGCATTTT.

J is TRBJ1-2 and V is TRBV29-1, with 9 positions matching TRBD1. The CDR3 has 15 residues. Germline values: CDR1 SQVTM, CDR2 ANQGSEA. J gave up 1 base and V 2 bases, and 5 bases lay outside the gene matches. Here the CDR3 DNA reads TGCAGCGTTGAAACAGGGGGCACTAATAACTATGGCTACACCTTC. Amino acids: CSVETGGTNNYGYTF.

V gene TRBV10-3 combines with J gene TRBJ2-1, with D tentatively TRBD1 (6 bases). The CDR3 sequence is 12 residues long. V was shortened by 6 bases and J by 10 bases, with 13 bases between the two germline ends. Germline V gene data show CDR1 as ENHRY and CDR2 as SYGVKD. Here the CDR3 DNA reads TGTGCCATCAGCGTAGATGGGGGCGAGCAGTTCTTC. This sequence encodes CAISVDGGEQFF.

A remark on this clone: This may be a read error, as it is one base from a much larger clone. The CDR3 is CASSQGATKNIQYF. CDR3 DNA sequence: TGTGCCAGCAGCCAAGGGGCGACCAAAAACATTCAGTACTTC. The J gene is TRBJ2-4, the V gene TRBV14, with unresolved D. Looked up from germline, CDR1 is SGHDN and CDR2 is FVKESK. The CDR3 is 14 amino acids. V was trimmed by 1 base and J by 2 bases, leaving 6 bases between them.

This clone was detected a few times. J is TRBJ2-5 and V is TRBV2; 7 bases fit TRBD1. With V trimmed by 10 bases and J by 7 bases, 9 bases remained unmatched. The CDR3 runs to 12 residues. Germline CDR1 SNHLY, CDR2 FYNNEI. CDR3 protein: CATDRDGATQYF. As DNA, the CDR3 is TGTGCCACCGACAGGGATGGGGCGACCCAGTACTTC.